This T cell receptor beta chain was captured by sequencing in a study of graft-versus-host responses after intestinal transplantation (dated by TCRdb to the early 2020s). Describing the broader study: The transplants that recipients got were multivisceral, liver-intestinal, or isolated intestinal. After intestinal transplantation, graft-versus-host and host-versus-graft alloreactive T cell clones were followed in the graft, circulation and bone marrow using bulk TCR-beta CDR3 sequencing. To identify alloreactive clones, pre-transplant mixed lymphocyte reaction products were sequenced and compared with unstimulated pre-transplant donor and recipient T cells. All recipients received anti-thymocyte globulin induction followed by maintenance tacrolimus and steroids for 3 to 4 years. A cohort of about two dozen intestinal transplant recipients, including one retransplant, was enrolled, and a few patients lacking pretransplant specimens were excluded. Donor T cell macrochimerism was defined as a peak of at least 4% donor T cells among recipient peripheral blood mononuclear cells. Samples from three later patients were sequenced in-house on an Illumina MiSeq with MiXCR processing rather than by the commercial service.

On this clone: This clone's antigen is unknown. The sample holds no much larger clone one base away, and base qualities are not on file.

To prepare the library, the immunoSEQ multiplex PCR assay was applied. In most patients, genomic DNA was isolated using the Qiagen DNeasy Blood and Tissue Kit and sent frozen to Adaptive Biotechnologies for TCR sequencing. Adaptive Biotechnologies carried out high-throughput TCR-beta CDR3 sequencing of genomic DNA for most patients. Per the original workflow: Adaptive's ImmunoSEQ software supplied the TCR sequencing data for around 17 patients, while MiXCR and VDJtools were used to process a few other patients. To correct CD4 versus CD8 sorting errors, any sequence found in both subsets at a frequency ratio below 5:1 was removed. CDR3 nucleotide sequences shared between donor and recipient were removed because their origin could not be assigned. At least 2-fold expansion over unstimulated cells and a minimum CFSE-low frequency of 0.002% (template counts) or 0.001% (read counts) were required for clones to be classified as alloreactive. Clones were considered mappable if detected in sequenced pre-transplant spleen, lymph node, or MLR CFSE-low populations of the donor or recipient. The cumulative frequency of alloreactive clones was calculated as a percentage of all sequences, weighted by copy number. What TCRdb holds here is the immuneACCESS table cut down to in-frame rearrangements. Part of the clones is not present; checked against another copy, under half of the missing clones reflect an unresolved V gene, and the others are unexplained. V and J calls and clone size follow that table, whereas D and trimming were derived from the DNA. This sample gives about 120,000 clones in total; around 93% of them show up just once. The ten largest account for about 0.51% of the sample.

The CDR3 runs 13 amino acids, cysteine and phenylalanine included. The retained sequence is limited to the CDR3, 39 bases, with the frame set at the first base. The germline V gene encodes CDR1 SGHDN and CDR2 FVKESK. The V end loses 3 bases and the J end loses 10 bases, and a stretch of 15 bases separates them. The label giving this sample's time point can be read as: cells obtained before transplantation from donor or recipient. CD3+CD4+ and CD3+CD8+ populations were FACS-sorted from unstimulated pre-transplant donor and recipient cells taken from spleen or lymph nodes. Study-level results and caveats: In patients with donor T cell macrochimerism, the allografts had high GvH to HvG T cell clonal ratios. Early after transplant, peak levels of circulating GvH clones were associated with declines in HvG clones. GvH clones turned up in recipient bone marrow, with some appearing earlier in ileal mucosa or blood, a pattern consistent with an intestinal mucosal origin. The relatively low number and heterogeneity of intestinal transplant patients limited the conclusions.

This sequence originates from a human donor who received an intestinal transplant. The chain is encoded by TRBV14 joined to TRBJ1-2, with the D gene call left open. Source: unstimulated CD8+ T cells sorted from spleen or lymph node cells, taken before intestinal transplant. DNA sequence: TGTGCCAGCAGCCACAGAAGAACGGGCGACTACACCTTC. Translated, this gives CASSHRRTGDYTF.